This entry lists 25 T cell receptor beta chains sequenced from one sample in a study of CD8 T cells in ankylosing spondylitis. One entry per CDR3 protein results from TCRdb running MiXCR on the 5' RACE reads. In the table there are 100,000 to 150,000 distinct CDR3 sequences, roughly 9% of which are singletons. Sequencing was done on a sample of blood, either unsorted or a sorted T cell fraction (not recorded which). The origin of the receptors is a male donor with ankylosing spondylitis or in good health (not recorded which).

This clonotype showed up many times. The CDR3, as DNA: TGTGCCAGCAGCTTCCGGGGTAGCGGGAGCACAGATACGCAGTATTTT. Encoded protein: CASSFRGSGSTDTQYF. The rearrangement uses TRBV7-2 and TRBJ2-3; 7 nucleotides line up with TRBD2. Germline trimming cut 3 bases from V and 0 bases from J; bases unmatched to any gene: 6. There are 16 residues in the CDR3. The germline gives CDR1 SGHTA, CDR2 FQGNSA.

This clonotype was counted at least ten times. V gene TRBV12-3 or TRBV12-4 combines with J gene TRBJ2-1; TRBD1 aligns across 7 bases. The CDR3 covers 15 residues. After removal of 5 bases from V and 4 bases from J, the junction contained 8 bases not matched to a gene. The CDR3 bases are TGTGCCAGCAGTCCCCGGGACAGACAGTACAATGAGCAGTTCTTC. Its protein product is CASSPRDRQYNEQFF.

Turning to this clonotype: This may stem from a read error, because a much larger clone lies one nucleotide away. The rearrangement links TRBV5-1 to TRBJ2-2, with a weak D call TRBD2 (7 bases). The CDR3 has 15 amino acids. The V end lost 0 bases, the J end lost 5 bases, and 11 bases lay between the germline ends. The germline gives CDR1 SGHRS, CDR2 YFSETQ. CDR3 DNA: TGCGCCAGCAGCTTGGAGGGGGGGATAACCGGGGAGCTGTTTTTT. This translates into CASSLEGGITGELFF.

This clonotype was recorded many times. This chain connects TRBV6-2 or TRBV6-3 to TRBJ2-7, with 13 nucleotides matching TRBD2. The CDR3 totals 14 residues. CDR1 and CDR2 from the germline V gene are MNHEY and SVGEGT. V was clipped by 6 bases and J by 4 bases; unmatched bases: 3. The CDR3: CASRRTSGGYEQYF. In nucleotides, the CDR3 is TGTGCCAGCAGGCGGACTAGCGGGGGTTACGAGCAGTACTTC.

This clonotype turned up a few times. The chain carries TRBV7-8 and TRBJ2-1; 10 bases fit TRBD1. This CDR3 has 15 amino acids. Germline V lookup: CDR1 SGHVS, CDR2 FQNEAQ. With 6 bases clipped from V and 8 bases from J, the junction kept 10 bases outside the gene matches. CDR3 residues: CASSPRDRGWDEQFF. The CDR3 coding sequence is TGTGCCAGCAGTCCCCGGGACAGGGGTTGGGATGAGCAGTTCTTC.

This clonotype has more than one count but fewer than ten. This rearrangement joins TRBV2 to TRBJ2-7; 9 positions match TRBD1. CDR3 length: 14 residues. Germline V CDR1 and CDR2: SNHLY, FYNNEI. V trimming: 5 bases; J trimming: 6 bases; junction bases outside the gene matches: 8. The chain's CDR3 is CASSPGTGLPEQYF. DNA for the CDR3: TGTGCCAGCAGTCCCGGGACAGGGTTACCCGAGCAGTACTTC.

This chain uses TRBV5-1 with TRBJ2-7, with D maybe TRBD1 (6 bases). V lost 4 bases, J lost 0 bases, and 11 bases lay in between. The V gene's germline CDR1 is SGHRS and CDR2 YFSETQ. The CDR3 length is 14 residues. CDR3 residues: CASSPRTVSYEQYF. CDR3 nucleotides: TGCGCCAGCAGCCCCCGGACAGTCTCCTACGAGCAGTACTTC. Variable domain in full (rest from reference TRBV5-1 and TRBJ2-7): KAGVTQTPRYLIKTRGQQVTLSCSPISGHRSVSWYQQTPGQGLQFLFEYFSETQRNKGNFPGRFSGRQFSNSRSEMNVSTLELGDSALYLCASSPRTVSYEQYFGPGTRLTVT.

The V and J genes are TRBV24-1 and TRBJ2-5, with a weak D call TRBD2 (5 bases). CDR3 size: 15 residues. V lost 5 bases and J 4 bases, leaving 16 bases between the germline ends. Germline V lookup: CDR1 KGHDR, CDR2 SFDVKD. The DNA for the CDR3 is TGTGCCACCAGTGCCCTAGACGGAGGCGGAGAGACCCAGTACTTC. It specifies CATSALDGGGETQYF.

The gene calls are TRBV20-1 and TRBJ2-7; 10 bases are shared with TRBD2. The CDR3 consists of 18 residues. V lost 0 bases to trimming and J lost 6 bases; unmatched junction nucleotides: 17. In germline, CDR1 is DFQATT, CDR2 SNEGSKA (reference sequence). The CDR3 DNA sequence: TGCAGTGCTAGAGATTCTAAGCGGGAGGGCCTAACCACTACCGAGCAGTACTTC. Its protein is CSARDSKREGLTTTEQYF.

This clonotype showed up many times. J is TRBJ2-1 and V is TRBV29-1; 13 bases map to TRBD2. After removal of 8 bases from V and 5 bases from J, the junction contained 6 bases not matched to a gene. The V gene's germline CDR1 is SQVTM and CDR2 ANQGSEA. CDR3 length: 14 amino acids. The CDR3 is CSTRGLAGHNEQFF. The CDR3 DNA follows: TGCAGCACCAGGGGACTAGCGGGGCACAATGAGCAGTTCTTC.

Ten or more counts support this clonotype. CDR3 DNA: TGTGCCAGCAGGATGAGCGGGAGGGGCTACAATGAGCAGTTCTTC. It encodes CASRMSGRGYNEQFF. The chain employs TRBV27 and TRBJ2-1; TRBD2 matches 10 bases. Unmatched junction bases numbered 5, after V lost 6 bases and J lost 3 bases. The CDR3 length is 15 residues. In germline, CDR1 is MNHEY, CDR2 SMNVEV (reference sequence).

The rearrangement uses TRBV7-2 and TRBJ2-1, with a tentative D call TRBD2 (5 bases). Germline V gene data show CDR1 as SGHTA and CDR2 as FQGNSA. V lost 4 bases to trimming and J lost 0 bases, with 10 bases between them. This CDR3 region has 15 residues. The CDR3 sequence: CASSYLTSSYNEQFF. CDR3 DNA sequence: TGTGCCAGCAGCTACCTTACTAGCTCCTACAATGAGCAGTTCTTC.

DNA of the CDR3: TGTGCCAGTAGTAAAATGGGACTAGCGGGAGTGTTACCCTACGAGCAGTACTTC. It specifies CASSKMGLAGVLPYEQYF. The chain is built from TRBV19 and TRBJ2-7, with 14 nucleotides matching TRBD2. V gave up 4 bases and J gave up 2 bases; unmatched junction bases: 10. CDR1 LNHDA and CDR2 SQIVND come from the germline V gene (reference sequence). The CDR3 extends over 18 amino acids.

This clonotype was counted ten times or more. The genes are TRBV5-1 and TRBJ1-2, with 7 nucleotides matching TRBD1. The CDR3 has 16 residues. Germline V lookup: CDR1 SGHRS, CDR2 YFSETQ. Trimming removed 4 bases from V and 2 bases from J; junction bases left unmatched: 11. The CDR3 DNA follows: TGCGCCAGCAGCAGCAGGACAGGAGATGGGAACTATGGCTACACCTTC. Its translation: CASSSRTGDGNYGYTF.

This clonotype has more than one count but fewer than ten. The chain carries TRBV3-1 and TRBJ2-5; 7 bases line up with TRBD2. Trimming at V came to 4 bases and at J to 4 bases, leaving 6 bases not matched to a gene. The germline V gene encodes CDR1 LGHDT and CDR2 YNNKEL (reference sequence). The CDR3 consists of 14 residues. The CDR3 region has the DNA TGTGCCAGCAGCCCGACTAGCTTGCGAGAGACCCAGTACTTC. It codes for CASSPTSLRETQYF.

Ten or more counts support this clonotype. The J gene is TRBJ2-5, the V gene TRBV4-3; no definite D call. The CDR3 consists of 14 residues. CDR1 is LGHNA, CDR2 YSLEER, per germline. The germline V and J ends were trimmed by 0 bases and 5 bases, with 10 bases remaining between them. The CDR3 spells CASSQDSSRETQYF. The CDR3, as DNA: TGCGCCAGCAGCCAAGATAGCTCGAGGGAGACCCAGTACTTC.

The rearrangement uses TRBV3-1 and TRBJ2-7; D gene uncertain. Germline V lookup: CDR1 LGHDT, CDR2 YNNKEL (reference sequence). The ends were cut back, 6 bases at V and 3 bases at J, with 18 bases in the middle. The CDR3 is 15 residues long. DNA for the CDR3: TGTGCCAGCAGTGAGGTACCTACCGGTAGCTACGAGCAGTACTTC. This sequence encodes CASSEVPTGSYEQYF.

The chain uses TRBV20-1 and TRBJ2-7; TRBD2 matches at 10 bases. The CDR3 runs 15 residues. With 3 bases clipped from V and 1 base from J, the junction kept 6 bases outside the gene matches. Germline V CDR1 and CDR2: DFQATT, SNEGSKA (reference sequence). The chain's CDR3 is CSASPGLAESYEQYF. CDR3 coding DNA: TGCAGTGCTAGCCCCGGACTAGCGGAGTCCTACGAGCAGTACTTC.

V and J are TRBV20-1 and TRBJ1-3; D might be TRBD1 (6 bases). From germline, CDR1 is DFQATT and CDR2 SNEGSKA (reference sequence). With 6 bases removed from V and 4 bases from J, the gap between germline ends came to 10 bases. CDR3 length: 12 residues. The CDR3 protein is CSAPGHGNTIYF. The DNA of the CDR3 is TGCAGTGCCCCGGGACACGGAAACACCATATATTTT.

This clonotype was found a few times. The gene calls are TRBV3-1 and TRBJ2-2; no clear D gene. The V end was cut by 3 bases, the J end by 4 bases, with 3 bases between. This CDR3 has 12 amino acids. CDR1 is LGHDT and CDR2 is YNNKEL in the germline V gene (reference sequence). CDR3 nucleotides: TGTGCCAGCAGCCACACCACCGGGGAGCTGTTTTTT. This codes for CASSHTTGELFF.

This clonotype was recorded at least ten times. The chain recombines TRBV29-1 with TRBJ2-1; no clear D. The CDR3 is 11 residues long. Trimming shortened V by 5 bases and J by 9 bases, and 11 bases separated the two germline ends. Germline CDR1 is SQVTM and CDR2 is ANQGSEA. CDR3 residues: CSVQSDVEQFF. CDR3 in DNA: TGCAGCGTTCAAAGCGATGTTGAGCAGTTCTTC.

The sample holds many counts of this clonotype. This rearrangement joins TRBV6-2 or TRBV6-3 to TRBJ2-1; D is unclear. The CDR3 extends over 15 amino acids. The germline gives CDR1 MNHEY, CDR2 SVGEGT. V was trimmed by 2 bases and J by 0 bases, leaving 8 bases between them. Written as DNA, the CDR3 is TGTGCCAGCAGTTACAGCCTATACTCCTACAATGAGCAGTTCTTC. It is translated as CASSYSLYSYNEQFF.

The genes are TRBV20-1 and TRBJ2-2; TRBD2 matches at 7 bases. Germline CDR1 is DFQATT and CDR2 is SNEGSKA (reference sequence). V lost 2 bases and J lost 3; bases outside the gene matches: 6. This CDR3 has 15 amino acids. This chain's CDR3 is CSARHEGRDTGELFF. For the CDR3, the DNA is TGCAGTGCTAGACACGAGGGGAGGGACACCGGGGAGCTGTTTTTT.

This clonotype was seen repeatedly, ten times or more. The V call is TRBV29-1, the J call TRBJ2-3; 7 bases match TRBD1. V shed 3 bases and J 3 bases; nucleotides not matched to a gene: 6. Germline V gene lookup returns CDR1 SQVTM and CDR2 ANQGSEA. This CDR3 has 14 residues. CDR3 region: CSVDMDRRTDTQYF. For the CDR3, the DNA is TGCAGCGTTGACATGGACAGGAGAACAGATACGCAGTATTTT.

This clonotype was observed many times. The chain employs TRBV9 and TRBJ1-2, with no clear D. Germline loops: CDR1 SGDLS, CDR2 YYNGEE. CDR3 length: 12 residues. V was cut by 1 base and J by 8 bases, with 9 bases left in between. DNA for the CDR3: TGTGCCAGCAGCGTACTCCTGGGAGGCTACACCTTC. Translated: CASSVLLGGYTF.